This T cell receptor (beta chain) was recorded in a study of shared clonotypes between healthy human individuals. Study at large: Each donor's CD8 memory used one plate, CD8 naive two, each CD4 subset three.

Germline CDR1 SGHRS, CDR2 YFSETQ. V gave up 4 bases and J gave up 6 bases, with 28 bases separating them. The CDR3 consists of 18 residues. Here immunoSEQ multiplex PCR was the method, and the copy in TCRdb shows in-frame clones only, minus some. In the table there are fewer than 130,000 clones, about 67% of which are singletons. The CD8 memory fraction combined CD45RO+ cells with TemRA cells (CCR7-negative CD45RA+). This sequence originates from a woman aged 25 to 39 in good health. The chain combines TRBV5-1 with TRBJ1-1; D remains ambiguous. The sample was memory CD8+ T cells sorted from blood. The subset denotes: CD45RO+ cells pooled with CCR7-negative TemRA cells. Here the CDR3 reads CASSHEPGPQRREAEAFF. DNA for the CDR3: TGCGCCAGCAGCCACGAACCGGGCCCCCAAAGAAGGGAGGCTGAAGCTTTCTTT.